This TCR beta chain was obtained from a study of spatial heterogeneity in lung cancer. Looking at the study overall: Combinations of a unique TCR and a UMI were tallied in raw reads, and on average each appeared more than ten times.

This sample's time point: sample taken at primary tumor resection. TCRs were sequenced from unsorted whole RNA of tumor, nontumor lung or PBMC. Samples were obtained from more than 70 donors, all untreated early-stage non-small cell lung cancer patients. In germline, CDR1 is SGHAT, CDR2 FQNNGV. Trimming cost V 0 bases and J 2 bases, with 11 bases left between them. The CDR3 has 16 amino acids. TCRdb fed the 5' RACE reads into MiXCR, producing one record per CDR3 protein. This sample has around 24,000 distinct CDR3 sequences, with about 13% found just once. The TCR was taken from a female donor with early-stage non-small cell lung cancer. The starting material was PBMCs, obtained at surgery. This sequence joins TRBV11-2 and TRBJ2-1; no definite D call. CDR3 in DNA: TGTGCCAGCAGCTTAGATGTTCAGTCTACCTACAATGAGCAGTTCTTC. This encodes CASSLDVQSTYNEQFF.